These 6 T cell receptor beta chains came from one sample sequenced in a study of early T cells in non-severe SARS-CoV-2 infection. One entry per CDR3 protein, called by TCRdb with MiXCR from the 5' RACE reads. Counted here are roughly 64,000 distinct CDR3 sequences, roughly 12% occurring once; the ten biggest clones make up under 3%. Sequences were derived from whole blood, sampled at baseline. All receptors derive from an adult who was a healthcare worker with PCR-confirmed SARS-CoV-2 infection or an uninfected control (not recorded which).

This clonotype has ten or more counts. The chain combines TRBV9 with TRBJ2-1, with 8 bases lining up with TRBD2. The V and J ends lost 3 bases and 4 bases, in that order; junction bases with no gene match: 0. This CDR3 has 13 amino acids. CDR1 and CDR2 (germline): SGDLS, YYNGEE. CDR3 amino acids: CASSASGYNEQFF. CDR3 in DNA: TGTGCCAGCAGCGCTAGCGGGTACAATGAGCAGTTCTTC.

This clonotype was counted a few times. The junction departs from germline at one end; a sequencing error may be responsible. The chain combines TRBV7-9 with TRBJ2-7, with D uncertain. From germline, CDR1 is SEHNR and CDR2 FQNEAQ (reference sequence). The CDR3 loop spans 14 amino acids. The CDR3 loop reads CANSPGFPVWEQYF. CDR3 nucleotides: TGTGCCAACAGCCCCGGATTCCCCGTCTGGGAGCAGTACTTC. Drawing the rest from reference TRBV7-9 and TRBJ2-7, the complete variable domain is DTGVSQNPRHKITKRGQNVTFRCDPISEHNRLYWYRQTLGQGPEFLTYFQNEAQLEKSRLLSDRFSAERPKGSFSTLEIQRTEQGDSAMYLCANSPGFPVWEQYFGPGTRLTVT.

This clonotype turned up a few times. V usage is TRBV3-1 and J usage is TRBJ2-7; possibly TRBD1 for D (6 bases). From germline, CDR1 is LGHDT and CDR2 YNNKEL (reference sequence). The CDR3 has 14 residues. V was clipped by 4 bases and J by 10 bases, with 20 bases between them. Here the CDR3 DNA reads TGTGCCAGCAGCCTTAAGGGGGTGCTCGGGCGACAGTACTTC. It specifies CASSLKGVLGRQYF.

This clonotype was observed a handful of times. The chain recombines TRBV6-6 with TRBJ1-6; D not resolved. From germline, CDR1 is MNHNY and CDR2 SVGAGI (reference sequence). This CDR3 is 13 amino acids long. Trimming stripped 6 bases from V and 5 bases from J, with 8 bases between. The CDR3 bases are TGTGCCAGCAGCCCCCCGCATAATTCACCCCTCCACTTT. Its protein is CASSPPHNSPLHF.

The chain has TRBV9 and TRBJ2-1; D is possibly TRBD2 (6 bases). Germline loops: CDR1 SGDLS, CDR2 YYNGEE. The length of the CDR3 is 17 residues. Trimming removed 0 bases at V and 3 bases at J, with 16 bases between. The CDR3 sequence: CASSVEGGAGRYNEQFF. CDR3 DNA sequence: TGTGCCAGCAGCGTAGAAGGCGGGGCAGGCCGCTACAATGAGCAGTTCTTC.

The chain employs TRBV9 and TRBJ2-7, with TRBD2 identical over 10 bases. The CDR3 sequence is 14 residues long. Germline V lookup: CDR1 SGDLS, CDR2 YYNGEE. Germline trimming cut 4 bases from V and 1 base from J; bases unmatched to any gene: 2. The CDR3 sequence is CASSNSGGSYEQYF. Here the CDR3 DNA reads TGTGCCAGCAGCAATAGCGGGGGGTCCTACGAGCAGTACTTC.